One and the same sample provided the 5 T cell receptor beta chains below, sequenced in a study of blood T cell repertoires in COVID-19. Profiled with immunoSEQ multiplex PCR; TCRdb holds only in-frame clones, not every one. Here the sample spans about 48,000 clones, roughly 80% being singletons. Sequencing was done on a sample of peripheral blood. Receptors were obtained from a man aged 40-50 years with acute or convalescent COVID-19.

This clone was counted once. The rearrangement links TRBV28 to TRBJ2-1; D is uncertain. Per the germline V gene, CDR1 is MDHEN and CDR2 is SYDVKM. This CDR3 comprises 13 residues. Trimming removed 6 bases from V and 2 bases from J, with 8 bases in between. The CDR3 DNA reads TGTGCCAGCAGGGCCCGCCCCTACAATGAGCAGTTCTTC. Its protein is CASRARPYNEQFF.

The chain carries TRBV27 and TRBJ2-7; D is unclear. Germline V gene lookup returns CDR1 MNHEY and CDR2 SMNVEV (reference sequence). The CDR3 is made up of 12 amino acids. Between the trimmed V and J ends, which lost 6 bases and 2 bases, there was a span of 8 bases. The CDR3: CASSSSPYEQYF. The CDR3 region has the DNA TGTGCCAGCAGCTCCTCTCCCTACGAGCAGTACTTC.

The J gene is TRBJ1-2, the V gene TRBV7-9; 7 bases fit TRBD1. CDR3 length: 15 residues. Unmatched junction bases numbered 10, after V lost 5 bases and J lost 4 bases. Looked up from germline, CDR1 is SEHNR and CDR2 is FQNEAQ (reference sequence). As DNA, the CDR3 is TGTGCCAGCAGCGCGTTAGGGGGCGCGGGCTATGGCTACACCTTC. Translation gives CASSALGGAGYGYTF. The whole variable domain, remainder taken from reference TRBV7-9 and TRBJ1-2, is DTGVSQNPRHKITKRGQNVTFRCDPISEHNRLYWYRQTLGQGPEFLTYFQNEAQLEKSRLLSDRFSAERPKGSFSTLEIQRTEQGDSAMYLCASSALGGAGYGYTFGSGTRLTVV.

This sequence joins TRBV27 and TRBJ2-3; possible D gene TRBD1, 6 bases. CDR1 MNHEY and CDR2 SMNVEV come from the germline V gene (reference sequence). The CDR3 has 17 residues. Trimming cost V 5 bases and J 0 bases, with 18 bases left between them. In DNA, the CDR3 is TGTGCCAGCAGTCCCCGGGGCAGGGGAACTAGCACAGATACGCAGTATTTT. Its protein is CASSPRGRGTSTDTQYF.

V and J are TRBV5-8 and TRBJ1-3; possible D gene TRBD1, 6 bases. This CDR3 has 14 amino acids. Germline V gene lookup returns CDR1 SGHTS and CDR2 YDEGEE. V was cut by 2 bases and J by 3 bases, with 9 bases left in between. The CDR3 spells CASSFGGDGNTIYF. CDR3 nucleotide sequence: TGTGCCAGCAGCTTTGGGGGCGATGGAAACACCATATATTTT.